One sample yielded the 8 T cell receptor beta chains listed below, sequenced in a study of T-cell memory formation after mild COVID-19. TCRdb analysed the 5' RACE reads with MiXCR anew, one entry per CDR3 protein. The sample carries 90,000 to 120,000 distinct CDR3 sequences, approximately 15% recorded once. Sequenced sample: PBMCs or a T cell subset sorted from them (not recorded which). The receptors come from a man aged 18-30 years who had mild COVID-19 (a few samples of this study predate the infection). Cell type and time point are not known.

A few counts support this clonotype. This chain joins TRBV4-3 and TRBJ2-2, with D maybe TRBD1 (6 bases). The CDR3 spans 16 residues. The germline V and J ends were trimmed by 1 base and 6 bases, with 15 bases remaining between them. Germline loops: CDR1 LGHNA, CDR2 YSLEER. The CDR3 coding sequence is TGCGCCAGCAGCCAAGTAGGTTCGGCAGGGGCCGGGGAGCTGTTTTTT. This encodes CASSQVGSAGAGELFF.

This clonotype has only a few counts. DNA of the CDR3: TGTGCCAGCAGCCCTACAGGGGTGGACGAGCAGTACTTC. Translation: CASSPTGVDEQYF. The genes are TRBV5-4 and TRBJ2-7, with TRBD1 matching 7 bases. The CDR3 is made up of 13 amino acids. Germline V lookup: CDR1 SGHNT, CDR2 YYREEE (reference sequence). Germline trimming cut 4 bases from V and 5 bases from J; bases unmatched to any gene: 6.

This clonotype was recorded many times. This rearrangement joins TRBV14 to TRBJ2-1; 11 bases align to TRBD2. Germline assignment: CDR1 SGHDN and CDR2 FVKESK. The CDR3 extends over 16 amino acids. V was clipped by 0 bases and J by 12 bases; unmatched bases: 10. The CDR3 is CASSQDPSGGKSGQFF. CDR3 nucleotide sequence: TGTGCCAGCAGCCAAGACCCTAGCGGGGGGAAGTCTGGGCAGTTCTTC.

This sequence joins TRBV27 and TRBJ2-4, with a weak D call TRBD2 (6 bases). In germline, CDR1 is MNHEY, CDR2 SMNVEV (reference sequence). The CDR3 is 15 residues long. Trimming removed 5 bases at V and 2 bases at J, with 13 bases between. Here the CDR3 DNA reads TGTGCCAGCAGTCTATTAGGAGGGTCCAAAAACATTCAGTACTTC. This translates into CASSLLGGSKNIQYF.

The rearrangement uses TRBV27 and TRBJ2-1, with 12 bases that match TRBD2. J was trimmed by 6 bases and V by 5 bases; bases with no gene match: 5. Germline loops: CDR1 MNHEY, CDR2 SMNVEV (reference sequence). CDR3 size: 15 residues. The DNA of the CDR3 is TGTGCCAGCAGTCCGACTAGCGGGGGTGGCAATGAGCAGTTCTTC. Protein product: CASSPTSGGGNEQFF.

Here the CDR3 reads CASSYTPTSGAGNEQFF. CDR3 nucleotides: TGTGCCAGCAGCTACACGCCGACTAGCGGGGCAGGGAATGAGCAGTTCTTC. V is TRBV4-2 and J is TRBJ2-1; 11 positions agree with TRBD2. V was pared by 5 bases and J by 7 bases, with 13 bases of the junction left unmatched. CDR1 LGHNA and CDR2 YNFKEQ come from the germline V gene. This CDR3 spans 17 amino acids.

The rearrangement joins TRBV2 to TRBJ1-4; D unclear. Germline V lookup: CDR1 SNHLY, CDR2 FYNNEI. Trimming stripped 8 bases from V and 8 bases from J, with 12 bases between. CDR3 length: 12 amino acids. The CDR3 reads CASFDLGEKLFF. The DNA for the CDR3 is TGTGCCAGCTTCGACCTTGGGGAAAAACTGTTTTTT.

This clonotype came up many times. The genes are TRBV9 and TRBJ1-2; D is possibly TRBD1 (5 bases). Trimming took 4 bases from V and 6 from J, leaving 19 bases between them. The CDR3 totals 15 residues. Germline CDR1 reads SGDLS; CDR2 reads YYNGEE. The DNA for the CDR3 is TGTGCCAGCAGCCCCCCTCGCGGGGGTCCCAATGGCTACACCTTC. Encoded protein: CASSPPRGGPNGYTF.